This T cell receptor (beta chain) derives from a study of cytomegalovirus exposure and HLA in healthy donors (dated by TCRdb to the late 2010s). A note on the overall study: In an earlier analysis of 587 of the donors, approximately 300 Gb of sequence data and some 120 million unique TCR beta sequences from about 179 million T cells were reported. About 320 gigabases of sequencing data and tens of millions of unique TCR sequences were included in an early release covering around 650 HLA-typed donors. Among the approximately 420 genotyped donors, about 85% belonged to the genetic ancestry cluster associated with self-reported Caucasian donors. The aim of the study was to test whether cataloging public T cell receptors could identify signatures of past pathogen exposure. The study used immunosequencing to profile the T cell repertoires of approximately 690 subjects and linked those repertoires to cytomegalovirus serostatus. Along with the approximately 700-subject first cohort, a separate validation cohort of about 110 different subjects was used. The study combined high-throughput TCR immunosequencing, statistical association of individual TCRs with disease status, and machine learning to predict cytomegalovirus infection status. In a later analysis, previously published TCR beta repertoires from 550 to 700 donors were re-analyzed and high-resolution HLA genotyping was added so that TCR occurrence patterns could be studied. In the later analysis, no new phenotypic data were used to find candidate immune exposures; instead, reliance was placed on TCR beta sequences and their occurrence across donors. To decide whether each TCR beta V gene segment behaved as functional or pseudogenic, an earlier analysis of fewer than 750 of the donors relied on high-throughput TCR beta sequencing. Alongside the repertoire data, information on donor age, sex, ethnicity and CMV serostatus was compiled. Genome-wide SNP genotypes for about 55% of the roughly 670 donors were used in a later genetic analysis, which treated that subset as a discovery cohort. All discovery cohort repertoires had been generated on a single sequencing platform. Both class I and class II loci were covered by HLA typing, at four-digit resolution. The number of typed donors differed by locus: roughly 629-640 for A, B, C, DRB1 and DQB1; approximately 540 for DQA1; over 600 for DPA1; and 450 to 480 for DPB1. Because of strong linkage in the cohort, four or five DR-DQ haplotypes were treated as single units for association and clustering. Among some 410 genotyped donors of the cohort, an average of roughly 230,000 unique TCR beta nucleotide sequences was sequenced per donor, of which about 20% were non-productive. Findings and caveats that apply to the study as a whole: In a later analysis, several top co-occurrence clusters were reported to appear linked to parvovirus B19, influenza, CMV and Epstein-Barr virus. The classifier was reported to diagnose cytomegalovirus status with high specificity and sensitivity in both the original and validation cohorts. In a later analysis, some 17,000 TCR beta sequences were associated with specific HLA alleles at a false discovery rate of 0.05. A group of highly shared sequence variants was considered likely to be a technical artifact of the sequencing pipeline. In a later analysis, TCR association rates were found to vary across HLA loci, with the most associated TCRs seen for DRB1 alleles and the fewest for HLA-C alleles. Compared with the approximately 700-donor mean, donors in an Asian-associated ancestry cluster had fewer N-insertions in productive TCRs, according to a later genetic analysis. When HLA alleles, especially DR and DQ, strongly co-occurred, attributing TCR associations to individual alleles was difficult. In an earlier analysis of under 600 of the donors, most TCR beta V segments were observed in productive rearrangements about 87% or about 30% of the time, broadly matching IMGT annotations. In a later genetic analysis, a missense DCLRE1C variant was associated with V-gene and J-gene trimming of TCR beta chains, and the association was replicated in an independent cohort. In vitro tests confirmed that a few of the cytomegalovirus-associated TCR beta chains recognize cytomegalovirus antigens. Most CMV-associated TCR beta chains appeared to be HLA-restricted in a later analysis, and the HLA associations seemed to be driven largely by CMV exposure. Because counts were too low, roughly 18 rarely observed V segments, including chromosome 9 orphons, were left out of the earlier analysis of approximately 500 of the donors. Because some donors lacked HLA typing at each locus, the association tests relied only on the typed subset. The authors suggested that the approach could potentially be extended to other disease states and immunological phenotypes. In this cohort, only TCR beta chains were sequenced, and detectable features were limited by the absence of alpha or paired-chain data. Across donors, most TCR sequences were observed very rarely, whereas some public TCRs were present in many individuals. A further reported finding was that TCR beta sequences accurately predicted the HLA-A and HLA-B alleles for most subjects in the first cohort. Immune exposure information for the cohort was limited to CMV serostatus. Linkage disequilibrium might explain the correlated functional status among segregating V segments, but an unknown experimental factor could not be excluded. The study listed approximately 160 TCR beta chains as associated with cytomegalovirus. In a later analysis, HLA-associated TCR beta chains were found to be more clonally expanded and to have lower generation probabilities than equally common non-associated chains. Presence/absence analyses assumed roughly uniform sequencing depth across donors, an assumption that may not hold.

In total, 630 or so healthy bone marrow donors made up the cohort. Cohort members were all nominally healthy when sampled, although unrecorded immune exposures were likely present. The donor tested CMV seronegative, placing the donor among the roughly 340 seronegative members of the cohort. Each donor provided a peripheral blood sample, and peripheral blood mononuclear cells were used for TCR beta sequencing. Genomic DNA extraction from the blood cell samples was performed with the Qiagen DNeasy Blood Extraction Kit. As concerns this clone: No antigen is known for it. Within one base of it there is no much larger clone, and no base qualities were kept.

Libraries were built with the immunoSEQ multiplex PCR assay. The multiplex PCR relied on a mix of 60 forward primers for TCR Vbeta segments and 13 reverse primers for TCR Jbeta segments. The CDR3 region of rearranged TCR beta genes was amplified from genomic DNA by a multiplex PCR assay. The Illumina HiSeq System was used to sequence the amplified TCR beta libraries as 87-base-pair reads. The authors' pipeline ran thus. A later analysis counted about 80 million unique TCR beta chains across the 666 repertoires, and roughly 11 million of these chains were shared by at least two donors. A nearest-neighbor algorithm error-corrected the raw reads and collapsed the reads into unique sequences, merging closely related sequences to remove PCR and sequencing errors. V, D and J gene segments were assigned by aligning CDR3 sequences to IMGT reference sequences. For a sequence to be retained, at least a six-nucleotide match to both a V gene segment and a J gene segment was required. A rearrangement counted as productive if the CDR3 had no stop codons and remained in frame with V and J, and every other rearrangement counted as non-productive. Following IMGT convention, CDR3 was defined as the stretch from the second conserved V-encoded cysteine to the conserved J-encoded phenylalanine. The earlier analysis of about 570 of the donors excluded any sequence lacking an unambiguous match to a single V gene segment. In an earlier analysis of approximately 590 of the donors, a V segment was called functional when productive rearrangements were above 56.7%, and segregating when the standard deviation between donors exceeded 5%. A statistical classification framework was developed to diagnose cytomegalovirus status using the catalog of TCR beta chain sequences. A later analysis assigned V and J genes by comparing TCR nucleotide sequences with IMGT/GENE-DB human TR gene sequences. Using the TCRdist pipeline, a later analysis assigned CDR3 sequences along with most-parsimonious VDJ recombination scenarios. In a later analysis, each TCR beta chain was defined by its CDR3 amino acid sequence together with its V-gene family, and reads lacking a unique V-gene family were excluded. A later analysis removed roughly 590 highly shared, low-generation-probability nucleotide sequences to deal with suspected cross-contamination and a sequencing artifact. In a later analysis, a clonal expansion index was calculated for each public chain from normalized within-repertoire ranks of inferred template counts. Generation probabilities in a later analysis came from a VDJ recombination model fitted to out-of-frame rearrangements, and those results were checked against IGoR. In a later analysis, TCR-TCR, TCR-HLA and TCR-CMV co-occurrence was scored with hypergeometric tests, and a repertoire-size bias correction was applied to TCR pairs. In a later analysis, false discovery rates were estimated by permuting HLA or CMV assignments 20 times. In a later analysis, co-occurring TCRs were grouped using DBSCAN, and TCRdist sequence similarity was added for clustering within HLA-allele-positive subsets. Repertoires with fewer than 30,000 or more than 120,000 public chains, plus five repertoires with anomalous nucleotide sharing, were excluded from co-occurrence clustering. This immuneACCESS table, as held by TCRdb, lists in-frame sequences with V and J called but not all clones. Of the missing ones, under half trace to an unresolved V gene in checked studies; the others have no known cause. V and J calls and clone size are as listed in that table; D and trimming were resolved from the DNA. Recorded for this sample are under 150,000 clones; approximately 80% of them occurred a single time. The top ten clones comprise about 5% of the sample.

What was sequenced was PBMCs. The receptor was isolated from a male donor in good health and CMV-seronegative.

The CDR3 has the sequence CASRAGSGGPYEQYF. Here is the DNA: TGTGCCAGCAGAGCGGGTAGCGGGGGTCCCTACGAGCAGTACTTC. The chain employs TRBV6-5 and TRBJ2-7; TRBD2 aligns with 9 central bases. There are 15 amino acids in the CDR3, from cysteine to phenylalanine inclusive. Of the read, only the CDR3 DNA is kept; its 45 bases are in frame from base 1. The germline V end is reduced by 6 bases and the J end by 2 bases; junction bases left unmatched: 8. As encoded in the germline V gene, CDR1 is MNHEY while CDR2 is SVGAGI.